This entry lists 5 T cell receptor beta chains sequenced from one sample in a study of T cell clonality in common variable immunodeficiency. Whole-study findings and limits: Common variable immunodeficiency TCR beta sequences reportedly had fewer deletions and N-nucleotide insertions.

TCRdb keeps only in-frame clones here, not all; method: immunoSEQ multiplex PCR. The sample has approximately 30,000 clones, none seen only once; the top ten hold under 8.5%. For these TCRs, the target antigens are not known. Sequencing was carried out using peripheral blood mononuclear cells. All receptors come from a human donor with common variable immunodeficiency.

Many counts were recorded for this clone. The CDR3 end lies 3 residues beyond the end of the read and is filled in from the germline J gene. The chain carries TRBV7-2 and TRBJ2-5, with TRBD2 identical over 9 bases. J gave up 4 bases and V 0 bases, and 0 bases lay outside the gene matches. The CDR3 runs 14 residues. The germline V gene has CDR1 SGHTA and CDR2 FQGNSA. The part of the CDR3 DNA that was read is TGTGCCAGCAGCTTAGCGGGACTAGCAGAGACC. This codes for CASSLAGLAET. The full CDR3 reads CASSLAGLAETQYF.

About this clone itself: From the germline J gene comes the end of the CDR3, since the read stops 3 residues before it. The chain carries TRBV7-2 and TRBJ2-3; D remains ambiguous. This CDR3 comprises 13 residues. Germline V gene data show CDR1 as SGHTA and CDR2 as FQGNSA. The germline V and J ends were trimmed by 0 bases and 6 bases, with 7 bases remaining between them. The sequenced part of the CDR3 DNA is TGTGCCAGCAGCTTAGCGCAGAGGGATACG. It is translated as CASSLAQRDT. The full CDR3 protein is CASSLAQRDTQYF.

With regard to this clone: With the read ending 3 residues before the CDR3 end, the germline J gene is used to fill in that end. The chain uses TRBV7-2 and TRBJ2-5; 12 bases fit TRBD2. Germline CDR1 is SGHTA and CDR2 is FQGNSA. J lost 3 bases, V lost 7 bases, and 3 bases had no gene match. This CDR3 has 14 amino acids. The CDR3 reads CASTLAGGEETQYF. The DNA read from the CDR3 is TGTGCCAGCACCCTAGCGGGAGGGGAAGAGACC.

The table lists this clone with many counts. The missing CDR3 end, 3 residues past where the read stops, is filled in from the germline J gene. V gene TRBV29-1 combines with J gene TRBJ2-2, with D perhaps TRBD1 (5 bases). Trimming shortened V by 7 bases and J by 0 bases, and 15 bases separated the two germline ends. CDR1 is SQVTM, CDR2 ANQGSEA, per germline. The CDR3 covers 15 residues. The sequenced part of the CDR3 DNA is TGCAGCGGCCAAGGGGAATCTTCGAACACCGGGGAG. Encoded protein: CSGQGESSNTGE. The whole CDR3 protein reads CSGQGESSNTGELFF.

To note about this clone: The read halts 3 residues ahead of the CDR3 end, with the missing end drawn from the germline J gene. V gene TRBV20-1 combines with J gene TRBJ2-1; 8 nucleotides align to TRBD2. The CDR3 length is 15 residues. Germline V gene sequence: CDR1 DFQATT, CDR2 SNEGSKA (reference sequence). The junction had 8 bases not matched to a gene; V was cut back by 0 bases and J by 7 bases. The sequenced part of the CDR3 DNA is TGCAGTGCTAGAGATATAAGCGGGAGAGGAAATGAG. Its translation: CSARDISGRGNE. The whole CDR3 sequence reads CSARDISGRGNEQFF.